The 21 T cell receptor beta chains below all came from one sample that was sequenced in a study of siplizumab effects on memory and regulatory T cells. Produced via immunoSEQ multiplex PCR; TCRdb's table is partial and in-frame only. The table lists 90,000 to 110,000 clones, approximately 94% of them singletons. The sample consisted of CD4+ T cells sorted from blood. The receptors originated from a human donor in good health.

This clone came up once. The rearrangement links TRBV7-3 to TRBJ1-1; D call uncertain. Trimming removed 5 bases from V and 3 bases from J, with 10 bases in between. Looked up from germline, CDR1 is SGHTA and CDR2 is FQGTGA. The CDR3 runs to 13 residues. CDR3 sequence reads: CASSRNGDTEAFF. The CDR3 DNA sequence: TGTGCCAGCAGCCGGAACGGGGACACTGAAGCTTTCTTT. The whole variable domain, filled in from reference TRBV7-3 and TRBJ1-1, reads GAGVSQTPSNKVTEKGKYVELRCDPISGHTALYWYRQSLGQGPEFLIYFQGTGAADDSGLPNDRFFAVRPEGSVSTLKIQRTERGDSAVYLCASSRNGDTEAFFGQGTRLTVV.

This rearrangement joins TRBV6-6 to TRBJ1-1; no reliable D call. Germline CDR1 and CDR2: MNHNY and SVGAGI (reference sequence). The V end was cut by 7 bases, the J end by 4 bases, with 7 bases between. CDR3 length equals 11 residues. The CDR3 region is CASKHSTEAFF. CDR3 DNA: TGTGCCAGCAAGCACAGCACTGAAGCTTTCTTT.

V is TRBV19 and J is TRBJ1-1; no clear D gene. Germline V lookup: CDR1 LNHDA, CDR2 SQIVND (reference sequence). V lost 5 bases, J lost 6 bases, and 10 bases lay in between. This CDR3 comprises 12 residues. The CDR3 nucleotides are TGTGCCAGTAGTGACGTGGGTGCTGAAGCTTTCTTT. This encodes CASSDVGAEAFF.

The CDR3: CASSIDPRGTYEQYF. DNA for the CDR3: TGTGCCAGTAGTATAGATCCCAGGGGCACCTACGAGCAGTACTTC. The chain employs TRBV19 and TRBJ2-7, with D possibly TRBD1 on 6 matching bases. V gave up 0 bases and J gave up 2 bases, with 11 bases separating them. CDR1 LNHDA and CDR2 SQIVND come from the germline V gene (reference sequence). This CDR3 contains 15 residues.

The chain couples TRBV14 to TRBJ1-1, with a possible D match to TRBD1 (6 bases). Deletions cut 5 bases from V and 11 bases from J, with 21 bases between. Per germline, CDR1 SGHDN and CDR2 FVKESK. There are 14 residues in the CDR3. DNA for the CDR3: TGTGCCAGCAGCGCTGCGGGGGGGGCACGCGCGGCTTTCTTT. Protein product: CASSAAGGARAAFF.

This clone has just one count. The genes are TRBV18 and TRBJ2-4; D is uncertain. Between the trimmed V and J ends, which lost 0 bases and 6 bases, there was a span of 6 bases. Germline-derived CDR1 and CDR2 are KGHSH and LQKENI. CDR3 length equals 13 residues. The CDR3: CASSPPPANIQYF. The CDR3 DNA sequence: TGTGCCAGCTCACCACCCCCAGCAAACATTCAGTACTTC.

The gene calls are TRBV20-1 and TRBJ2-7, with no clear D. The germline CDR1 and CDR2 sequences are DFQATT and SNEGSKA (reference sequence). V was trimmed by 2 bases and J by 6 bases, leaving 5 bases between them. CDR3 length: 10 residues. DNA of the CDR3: TGCAGTGCTAGACAGACCGAGCAGTACTTC. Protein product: CSARQTEQYF.

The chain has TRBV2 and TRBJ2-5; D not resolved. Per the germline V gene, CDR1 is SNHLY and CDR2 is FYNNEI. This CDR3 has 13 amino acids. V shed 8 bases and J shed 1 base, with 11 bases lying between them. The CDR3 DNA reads TGTGCCAGCTGTGTACGGATCCAAGAGACCCAGTACTTC. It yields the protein CASCVRIQETQYF. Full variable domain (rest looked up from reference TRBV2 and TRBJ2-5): EPEVTQTPSHQVTQMGQEVILRCVPISNHLYFYWYRQILGQKVEFLVSFYNNEISEKSEIFDDQFSVERPDGSNFTLKIRSTKLEDSAMYFCASCVRIQETQYFGPGTRLLVL.

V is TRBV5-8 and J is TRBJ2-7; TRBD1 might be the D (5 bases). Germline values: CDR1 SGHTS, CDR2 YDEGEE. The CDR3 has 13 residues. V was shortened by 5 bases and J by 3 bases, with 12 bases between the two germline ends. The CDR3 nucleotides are TGTGCCAGCAGGGACACAACGGACTACGAGCAGTACTTC. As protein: CASRDTTDYEQYF.

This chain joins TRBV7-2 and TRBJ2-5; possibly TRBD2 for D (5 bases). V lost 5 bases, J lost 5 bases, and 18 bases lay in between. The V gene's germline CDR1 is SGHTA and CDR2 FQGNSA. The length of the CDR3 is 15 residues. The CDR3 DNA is TGTGCCAGCAGCCGGGCTACGGGATATCGGGAGACCCAGTACTTC. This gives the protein CASSRATGYRETQYF.

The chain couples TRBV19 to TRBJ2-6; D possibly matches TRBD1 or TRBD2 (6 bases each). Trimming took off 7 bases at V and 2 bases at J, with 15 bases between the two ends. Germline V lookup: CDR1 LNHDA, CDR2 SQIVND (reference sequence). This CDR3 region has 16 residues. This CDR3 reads CASTGAGHPGANVLTF. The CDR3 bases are TGTGCCAGTACGGGGGCAGGGCACCCTGGGGCCAACGTCCTGACTTTC.

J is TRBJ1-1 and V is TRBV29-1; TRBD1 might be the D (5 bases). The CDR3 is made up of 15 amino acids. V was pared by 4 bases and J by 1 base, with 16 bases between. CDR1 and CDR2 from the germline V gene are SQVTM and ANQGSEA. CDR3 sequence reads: CSVVVRVPRNTEAFF. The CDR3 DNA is TGCAGCGTTGTCGTCAGGGTCCCGCGGAACACTGAAGCTTTCTTT.

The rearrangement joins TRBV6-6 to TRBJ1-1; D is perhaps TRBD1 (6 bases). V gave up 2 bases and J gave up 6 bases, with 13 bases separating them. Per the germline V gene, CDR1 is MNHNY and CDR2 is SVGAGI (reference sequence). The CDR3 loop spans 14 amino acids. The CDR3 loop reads CASSYPEQGSEAFF. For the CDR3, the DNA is TGTGCCAGCAGTTACCCCGAACAGGGCTCTGAAGCTTTCTTT.

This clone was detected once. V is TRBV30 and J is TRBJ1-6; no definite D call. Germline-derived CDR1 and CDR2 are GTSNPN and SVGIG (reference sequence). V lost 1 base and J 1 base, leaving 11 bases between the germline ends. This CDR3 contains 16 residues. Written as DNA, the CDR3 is TGTGCCTGGAGTGCACACTCGTTGTCCTATAATTCACCCCTCCACTTT. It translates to CAWSAHSLSYNSPLHF.

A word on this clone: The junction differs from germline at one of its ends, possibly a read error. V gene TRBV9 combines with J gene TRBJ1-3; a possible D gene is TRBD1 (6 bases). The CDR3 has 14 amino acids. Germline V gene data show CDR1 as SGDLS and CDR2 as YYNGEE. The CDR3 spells CASSVRQEGSTIYF. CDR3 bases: TGTGCCAGCAGCGTCCGACAGGAGGGAAGCACCATATATTTT.

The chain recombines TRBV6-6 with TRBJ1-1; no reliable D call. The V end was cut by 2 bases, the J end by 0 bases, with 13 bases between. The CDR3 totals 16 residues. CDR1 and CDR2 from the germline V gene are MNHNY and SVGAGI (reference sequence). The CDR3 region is CASSYPSTVLNTEAFF. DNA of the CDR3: TGTGCCAGCAGTTACCCCTCGACGGTCCTGAACACTGAAGCTTTCTTT.

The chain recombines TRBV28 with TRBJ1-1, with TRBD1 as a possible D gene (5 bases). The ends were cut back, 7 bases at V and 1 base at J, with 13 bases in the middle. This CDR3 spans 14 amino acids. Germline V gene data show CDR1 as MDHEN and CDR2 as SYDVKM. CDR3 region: CASITGQRNTEAFF. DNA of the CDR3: TGTGCCAGCATCACGGGGCAAAGGAACACTGAAGCTTTCTTT.

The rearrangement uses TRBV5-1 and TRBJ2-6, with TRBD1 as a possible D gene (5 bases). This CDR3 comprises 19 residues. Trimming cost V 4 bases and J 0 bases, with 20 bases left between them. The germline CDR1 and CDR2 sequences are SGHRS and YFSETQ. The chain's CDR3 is CASSADLDSRSSGANVLTF. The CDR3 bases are TGCGCCAGCAGCGCTGACCTCGACAGCCGGAGCTCTGGGGCCAACGTCCTGACTTTC.

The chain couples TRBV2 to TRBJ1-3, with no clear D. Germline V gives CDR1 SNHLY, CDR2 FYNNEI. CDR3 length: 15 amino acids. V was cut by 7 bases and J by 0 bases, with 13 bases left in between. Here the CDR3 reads CASTLGPGSGNTIYF. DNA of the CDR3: TGTGCCAGCACCCTTGGACCGGGCTCTGGAAACACCATATATTTT.

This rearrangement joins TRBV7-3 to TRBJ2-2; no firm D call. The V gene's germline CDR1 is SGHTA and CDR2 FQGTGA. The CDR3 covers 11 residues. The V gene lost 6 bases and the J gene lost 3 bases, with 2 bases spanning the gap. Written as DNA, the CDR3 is TGTGCCAGCAGGGACACCGGGGAGCTGTTTTTT. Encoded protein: CASRDTGELFF.

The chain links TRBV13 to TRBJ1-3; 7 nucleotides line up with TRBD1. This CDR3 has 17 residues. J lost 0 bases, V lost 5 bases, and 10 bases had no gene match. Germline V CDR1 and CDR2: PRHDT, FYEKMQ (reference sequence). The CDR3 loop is CASSNRQGTSSGNTIYF. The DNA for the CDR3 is TGTGCCAGCAGCAACCGACAGGGAACTTCCTCTGGAAACACCATATATTTT.